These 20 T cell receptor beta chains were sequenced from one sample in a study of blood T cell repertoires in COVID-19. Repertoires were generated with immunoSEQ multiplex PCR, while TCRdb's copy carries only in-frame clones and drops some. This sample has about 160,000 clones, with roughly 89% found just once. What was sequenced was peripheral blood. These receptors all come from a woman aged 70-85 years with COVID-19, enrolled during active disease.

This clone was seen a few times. The CDR3 region has the DNA TGTGCCAGCAGCACCTGTGGCCAGGACAGGGGGCGAGGGGGAGAGACCCAGTACTTC. Amino acid sequence: CASSTCGQDRGRGGETQYF. The chain couples TRBV2 to TRBJ2-5; the match to TRBD1 covers 11 bases. Germline V gene sequence: CDR1 SNHLY, CDR2 FYNNEI. The CDR3 is 19 amino acids. The trim removed 6 bases at V and 4 bases at J, leaving 19 bases unmatched. The full variable domain, with the rest looked up from reference TRBV2 and TRBJ2-5, is EPEVTQTPSHQVTQMGQEVILRCVPISNHLYFYWYRQILGQKVEFLVSFYNNEISEKSEIFDDQFSVERPDGSNFTLKIRSTKLEDSAMYFCASSTCGQDRGRGGETQYFGPGTRLLVL.

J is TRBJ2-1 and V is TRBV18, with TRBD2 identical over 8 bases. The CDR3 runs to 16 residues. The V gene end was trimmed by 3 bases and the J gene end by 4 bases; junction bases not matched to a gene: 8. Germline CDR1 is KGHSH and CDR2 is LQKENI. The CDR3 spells CASSPPRGGDYNEQFF. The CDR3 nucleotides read TGTGCCAGCTCACCCCCCCGGGGGGGGGATTACAATGAGCAGTTCTTC.

CDR3 residues: CASRLSSGPLSGSYGYTF. The CDR3 nucleotides are TGTGCCAGCAGATTGTCCTCGGGACCGCTCTCCGGGAGCTATGGCTACACCTTC. This chain joins TRBV28 and TRBJ1-2, with D maybe TRBD1 (5 bases). This CDR3 is built from 18 residues. Germline CDR1 reads MDHEN; CDR2 reads SYDVKM. The germline V and J ends were trimmed by 6 bases and 4 bases, with 27 bases remaining between them.

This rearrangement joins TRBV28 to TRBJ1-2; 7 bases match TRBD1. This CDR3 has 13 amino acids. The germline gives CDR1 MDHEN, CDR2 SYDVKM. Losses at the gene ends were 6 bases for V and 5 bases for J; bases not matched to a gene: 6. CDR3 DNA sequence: TGTGCCAGCAGGCCAGGGGGTAGATATGGCTACACCTTC. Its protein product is CASRPGGRYGYTF.

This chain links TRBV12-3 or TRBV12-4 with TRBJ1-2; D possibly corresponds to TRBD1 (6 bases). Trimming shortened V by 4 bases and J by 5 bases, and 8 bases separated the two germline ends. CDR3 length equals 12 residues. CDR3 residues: CASSYREYGYTF. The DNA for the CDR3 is TGTGCCAGCAGTTACAGGGAATATGGCTACACCTTC.

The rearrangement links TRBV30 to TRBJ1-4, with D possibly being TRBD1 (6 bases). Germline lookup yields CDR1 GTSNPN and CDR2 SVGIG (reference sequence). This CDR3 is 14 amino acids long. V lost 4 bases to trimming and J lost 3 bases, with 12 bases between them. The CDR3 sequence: CAWNRERANEKLFF. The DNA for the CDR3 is TGTGCCTGGAACAGGGAGAGGGCTAATGAAAAACTGTTTTTT.

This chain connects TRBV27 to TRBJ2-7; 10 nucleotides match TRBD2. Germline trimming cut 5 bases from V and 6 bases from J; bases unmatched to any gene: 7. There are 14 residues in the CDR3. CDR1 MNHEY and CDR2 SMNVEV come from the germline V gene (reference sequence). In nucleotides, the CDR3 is TGTGCCAGCAGTCCGGGACTAGCGTTGGGCGAGCAGTACTTC. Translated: CASSPGLALGEQYF.

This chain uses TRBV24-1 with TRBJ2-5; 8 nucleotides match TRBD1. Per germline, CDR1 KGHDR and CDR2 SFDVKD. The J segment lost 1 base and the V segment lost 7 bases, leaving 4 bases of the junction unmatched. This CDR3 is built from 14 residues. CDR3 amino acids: CATRATGAQETQYF. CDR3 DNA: TGTGCCACCAGGGCGACAGGGGCCCAAGAGACCCAGTACTTC.

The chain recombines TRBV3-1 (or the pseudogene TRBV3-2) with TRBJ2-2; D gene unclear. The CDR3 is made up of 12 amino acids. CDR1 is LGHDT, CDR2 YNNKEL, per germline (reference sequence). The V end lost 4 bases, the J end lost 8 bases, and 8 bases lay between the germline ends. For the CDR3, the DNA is TGTGCCAGCAGCCCGGTGTCAGGGGAGCTGTTTTTT. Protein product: CASSPVSGELFF.

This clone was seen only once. In nucleotides, the CDR3 is TGTGCCAGCACCAGGGACAGTCGGACTGAAGCTTTCTTT. This codes for CASTRDSRTEAFF. The chain links TRBV2 to TRBJ1-1; 7 bases are shared with TRBD1. Germline V lookup: CDR1 SNHLY, CDR2 FYNNEI. The CDR3 sequence is 13 residues long. J gave up 5 bases and V 7 bases, and 7 bases lay outside the gene matches. The whole variable domain, filled in from reference TRBV2 and TRBJ1-1, reads EPEVTQTPSHQVTQMGQEVILRCVPISNHLYFYWYRQILGQKVEFLVSFYNNEISEKSEIFDDQFSVERPDGSNFTLKIRSTKLEDSAMYFCASTRDSRTEAFFGQGTRLTVV.

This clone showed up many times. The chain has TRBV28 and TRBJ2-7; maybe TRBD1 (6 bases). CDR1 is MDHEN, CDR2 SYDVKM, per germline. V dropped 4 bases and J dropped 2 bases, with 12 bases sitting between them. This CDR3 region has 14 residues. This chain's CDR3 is CASSSPGQTYEQYF. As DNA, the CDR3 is TGTGCCAGCAGTTCCCCCGGACAGACCTACGAGCAGTACTTC.

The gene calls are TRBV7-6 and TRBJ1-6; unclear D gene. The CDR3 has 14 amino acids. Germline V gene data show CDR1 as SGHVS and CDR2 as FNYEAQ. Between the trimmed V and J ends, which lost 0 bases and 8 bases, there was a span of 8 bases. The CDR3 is CASSLARSYSPLHF. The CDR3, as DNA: TGTGCCAGCAGCTTAGCCAGGTCTTATTCACCCCTCCACTTT.

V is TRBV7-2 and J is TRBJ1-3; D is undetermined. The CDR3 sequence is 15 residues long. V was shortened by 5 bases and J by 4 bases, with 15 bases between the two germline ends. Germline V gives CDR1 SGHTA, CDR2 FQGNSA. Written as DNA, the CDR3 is TGTGCCAGCAGCAGCATGTCGGGTCTCGGAAACACCATATATTTT. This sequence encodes CASSSMSGLGNTIYF.

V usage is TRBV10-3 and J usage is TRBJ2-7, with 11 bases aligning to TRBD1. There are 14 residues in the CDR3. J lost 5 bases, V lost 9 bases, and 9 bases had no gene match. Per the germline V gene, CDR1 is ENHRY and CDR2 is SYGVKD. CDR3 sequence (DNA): TGTGCCATTCGTACTGGACAGGGGGCTAACGAGCAGTACTTC. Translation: CAIRTGQGANEQYF.

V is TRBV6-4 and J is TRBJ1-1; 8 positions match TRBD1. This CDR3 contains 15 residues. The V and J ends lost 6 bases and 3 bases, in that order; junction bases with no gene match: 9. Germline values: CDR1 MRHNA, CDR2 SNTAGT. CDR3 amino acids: CASRDSDRGDTEAFF. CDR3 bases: TGTGCCAGCAGGGATTCTGACAGGGGCGACACTGAAGCTTTCTTT.

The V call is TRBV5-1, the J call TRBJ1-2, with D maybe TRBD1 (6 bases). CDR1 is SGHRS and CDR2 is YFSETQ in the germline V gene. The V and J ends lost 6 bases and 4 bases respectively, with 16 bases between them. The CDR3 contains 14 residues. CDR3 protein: CASKEGGGGYGYTF. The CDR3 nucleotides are TGCGCCAGCAAAGAAGGGGGAGGGGGCTATGGCTACACCTTC.

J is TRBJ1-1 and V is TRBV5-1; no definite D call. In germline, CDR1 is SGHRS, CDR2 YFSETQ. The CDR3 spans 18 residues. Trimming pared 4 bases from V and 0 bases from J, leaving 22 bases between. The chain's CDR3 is CASSPRRAPNRVNTEAFF. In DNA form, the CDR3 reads TGCGCCAGCAGCCCCAGGAGGGCCCCGAATCGAGTGAACACTGAAGCTTTCTTT. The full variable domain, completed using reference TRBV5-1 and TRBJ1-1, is KAGVTQTPRYLIKTRGQQVTLSCSPISGHRSVSWYQQTPGQGLQFLFEYFSETQRNKGNFPGRFSGRQFSNSRSEMNVSTLELGDSALYLCASSPRRAPNRVNTEAFFGQGTRLTVV.

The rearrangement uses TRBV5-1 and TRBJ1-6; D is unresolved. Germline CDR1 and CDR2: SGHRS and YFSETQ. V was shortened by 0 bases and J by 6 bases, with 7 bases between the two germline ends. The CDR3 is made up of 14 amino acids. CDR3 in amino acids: CASSLDGGNSPLHF. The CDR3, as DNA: TGCGCCAGCAGCTTGGACGGAGGTAATTCACCCCTCCACTTT.

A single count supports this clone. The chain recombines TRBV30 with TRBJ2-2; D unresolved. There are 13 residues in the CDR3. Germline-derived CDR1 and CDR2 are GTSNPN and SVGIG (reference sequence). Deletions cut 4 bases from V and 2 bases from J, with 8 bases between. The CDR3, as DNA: TGTGCCTGGAATCTACCTAACACCGGGGAGCTGTTTTTT. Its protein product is CAWNLPNTGELFF.

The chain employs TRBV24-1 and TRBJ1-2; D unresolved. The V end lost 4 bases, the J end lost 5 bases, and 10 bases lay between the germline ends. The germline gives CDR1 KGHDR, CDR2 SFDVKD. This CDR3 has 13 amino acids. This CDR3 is CATSDPIKYGYTF. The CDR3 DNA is TGTGCCACCAGTGACCCTATCAAGTATGGCTACACCTTC.